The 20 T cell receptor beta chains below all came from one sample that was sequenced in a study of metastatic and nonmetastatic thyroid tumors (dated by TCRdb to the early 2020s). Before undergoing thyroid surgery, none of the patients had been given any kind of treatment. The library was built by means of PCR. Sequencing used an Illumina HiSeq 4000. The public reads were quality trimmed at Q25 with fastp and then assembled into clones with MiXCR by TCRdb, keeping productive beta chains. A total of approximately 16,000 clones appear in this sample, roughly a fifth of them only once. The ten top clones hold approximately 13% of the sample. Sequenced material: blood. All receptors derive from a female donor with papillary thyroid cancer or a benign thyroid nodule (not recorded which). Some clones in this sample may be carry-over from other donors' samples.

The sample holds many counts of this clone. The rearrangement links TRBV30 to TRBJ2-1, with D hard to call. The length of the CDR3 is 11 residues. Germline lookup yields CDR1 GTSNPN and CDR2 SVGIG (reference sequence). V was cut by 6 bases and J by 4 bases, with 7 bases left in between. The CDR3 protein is CACVPYNEQFF. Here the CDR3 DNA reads TGTGCCTGTGTTCCGTACAATGAGCAGTTCTTC.

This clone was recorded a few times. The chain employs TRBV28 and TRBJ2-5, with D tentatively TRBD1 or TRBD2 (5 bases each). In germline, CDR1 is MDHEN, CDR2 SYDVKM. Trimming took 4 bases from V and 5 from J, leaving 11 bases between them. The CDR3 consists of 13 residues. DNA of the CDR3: TGTGCCAGCAGTTCAGCCGGGGCCGAGACCCAGTACTTC. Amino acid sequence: CASSSAGAETQYF.

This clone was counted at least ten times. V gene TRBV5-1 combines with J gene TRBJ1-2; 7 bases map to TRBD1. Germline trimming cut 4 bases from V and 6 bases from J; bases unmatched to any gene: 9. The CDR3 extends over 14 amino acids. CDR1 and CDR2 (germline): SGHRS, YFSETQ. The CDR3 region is CASSPIDRVDGYTF. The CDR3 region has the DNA TGCGCCAGCAGCCCAATTGACAGGGTGGATGGCTACACCTTC.

This chain's CDR3 is CAIIGTSGNSYEQYF. As DNA, the CDR3 is TGTGCCATCATTGGAACTAGCGGGAACTCCTACGAGCAGTACTTC. The chain has TRBV2 and TRBJ2-7; 10 bases are shared with TRBD2. The CDR3 runs 15 residues. CDR1 SNHLY and CDR2 FYNNEI come from the germline V gene. The ends lost 10 bases at V and 0 bases at J; junction bases unmatched: 9.

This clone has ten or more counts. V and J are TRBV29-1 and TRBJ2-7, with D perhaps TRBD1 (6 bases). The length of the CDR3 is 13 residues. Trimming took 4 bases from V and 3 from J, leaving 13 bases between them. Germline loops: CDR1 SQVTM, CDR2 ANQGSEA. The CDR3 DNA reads TGCAGCGTTGTGGGGGCCTGGGACTACGAGCAGTACTTC. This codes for CSVVGAWDYEQYF.

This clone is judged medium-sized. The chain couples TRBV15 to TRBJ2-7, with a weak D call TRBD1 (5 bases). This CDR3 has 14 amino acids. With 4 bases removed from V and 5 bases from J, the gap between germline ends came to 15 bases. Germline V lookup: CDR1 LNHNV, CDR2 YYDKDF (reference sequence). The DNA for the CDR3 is TGTGCCACCAGCATCGAACAGGCGTCTCACGAGCAGTACTTC. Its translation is CATSIEQASHEQYF.

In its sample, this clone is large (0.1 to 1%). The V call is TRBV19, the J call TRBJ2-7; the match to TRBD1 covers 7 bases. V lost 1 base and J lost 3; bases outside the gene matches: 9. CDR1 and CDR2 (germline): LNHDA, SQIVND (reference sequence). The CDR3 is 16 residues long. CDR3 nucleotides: TGTGCCAGTAGTATAGCCCCGACAGGGTTGGACTACGAGCAGTACTTC. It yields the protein CASSIAPTGLDYEQYF. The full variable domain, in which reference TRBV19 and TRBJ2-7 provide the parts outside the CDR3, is DGGITQSPKYLFRKEGQNVTLSCEQNLNHDAMYWYRQDPGQGLRLIYYSQIVNDFQKGDIAEGYSVSREKKESFPLTVTSAQKNPTAFYLCASSIAPTGLDYEQYFGPGTRLTVT.

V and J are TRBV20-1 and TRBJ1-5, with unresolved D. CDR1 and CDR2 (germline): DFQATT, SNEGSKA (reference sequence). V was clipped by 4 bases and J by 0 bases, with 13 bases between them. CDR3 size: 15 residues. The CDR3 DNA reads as TGCAGTGCTAAAGATACCGGGTATAGCAATCAGCCCCAGCATTTT. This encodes CSAKDTGYSNQPQHF.

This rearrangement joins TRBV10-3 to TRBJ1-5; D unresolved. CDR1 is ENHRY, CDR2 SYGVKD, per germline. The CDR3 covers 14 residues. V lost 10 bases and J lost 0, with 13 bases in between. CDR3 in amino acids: CATDSFDSNQPQHF. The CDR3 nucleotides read TGTGCCACCGACTCTTTCGATAGCAATCAGCCCCAGCATTTT.

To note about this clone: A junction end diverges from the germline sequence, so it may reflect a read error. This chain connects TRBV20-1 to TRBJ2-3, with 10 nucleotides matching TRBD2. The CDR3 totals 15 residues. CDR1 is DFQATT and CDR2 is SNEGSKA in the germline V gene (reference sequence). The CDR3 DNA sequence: TGCAGTGCTAGAGTATTAGCGGGAGGAGGAGATACACAGTATTTT. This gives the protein CSARVLAGGGDTQYF.

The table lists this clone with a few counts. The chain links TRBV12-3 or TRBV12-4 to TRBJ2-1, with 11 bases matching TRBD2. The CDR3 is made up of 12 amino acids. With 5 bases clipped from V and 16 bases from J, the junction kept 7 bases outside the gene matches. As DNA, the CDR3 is TGTGCCAGCAGTGCCCGACTAGCGGGACCCTTCTTC. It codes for CASSARLAGPFF.

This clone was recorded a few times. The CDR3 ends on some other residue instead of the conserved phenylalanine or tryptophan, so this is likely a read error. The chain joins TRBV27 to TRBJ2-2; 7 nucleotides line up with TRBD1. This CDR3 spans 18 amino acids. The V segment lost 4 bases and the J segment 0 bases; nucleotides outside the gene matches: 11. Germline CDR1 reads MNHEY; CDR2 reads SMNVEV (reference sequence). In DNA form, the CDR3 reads TGTGCCAGCAGTTCCTTCAGTGGACAGGCGACGAACACCGGGGAGCTGTTTTCT. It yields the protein CASSSFSGQATNTGELFS.

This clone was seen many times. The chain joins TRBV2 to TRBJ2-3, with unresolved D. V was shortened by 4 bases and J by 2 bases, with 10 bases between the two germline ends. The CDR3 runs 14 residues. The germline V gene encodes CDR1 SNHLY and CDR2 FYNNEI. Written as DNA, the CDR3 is TGTGCCAGCAGTGGGGCGTTGTCCACAGATACGCAGTATTTT. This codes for CASSGALSTDTQYF.

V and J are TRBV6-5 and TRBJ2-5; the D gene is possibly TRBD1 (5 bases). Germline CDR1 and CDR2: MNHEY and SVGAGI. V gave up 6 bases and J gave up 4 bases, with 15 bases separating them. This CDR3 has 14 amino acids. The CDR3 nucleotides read TGTGCCAGCAGGTACACTCAGGGCGGAGAGACCCAGTACTTC. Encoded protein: CASRYTQGGETQYF.

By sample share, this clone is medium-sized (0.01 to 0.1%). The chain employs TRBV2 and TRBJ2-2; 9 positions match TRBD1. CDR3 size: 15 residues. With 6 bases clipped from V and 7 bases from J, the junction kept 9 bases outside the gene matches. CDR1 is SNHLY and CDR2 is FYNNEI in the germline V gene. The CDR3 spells CASRPGTGRIGELFF. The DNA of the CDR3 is TGTGCCAGCAGACCCGGGACAGGGCGGATCGGGGAGCTGTTTTTT.

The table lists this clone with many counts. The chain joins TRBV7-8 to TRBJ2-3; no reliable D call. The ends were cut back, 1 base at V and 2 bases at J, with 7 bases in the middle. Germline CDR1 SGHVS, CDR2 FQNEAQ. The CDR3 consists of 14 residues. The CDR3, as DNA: TGTGCCAGCAGCTTAGAAGTGAACACAGATACGCAGTATTTT. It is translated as CASSLEVNTDTQYF.

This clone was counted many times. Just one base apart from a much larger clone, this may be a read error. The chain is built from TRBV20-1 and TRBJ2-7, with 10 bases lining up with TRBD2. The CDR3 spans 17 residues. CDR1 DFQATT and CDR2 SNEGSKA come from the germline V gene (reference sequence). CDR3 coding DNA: TGCAGTGCTAGTTCCCGACGATTTAGCGGGAGGCCCTACGAGCAGCACTTC. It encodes CSASSRRFSGRPYEQHF.

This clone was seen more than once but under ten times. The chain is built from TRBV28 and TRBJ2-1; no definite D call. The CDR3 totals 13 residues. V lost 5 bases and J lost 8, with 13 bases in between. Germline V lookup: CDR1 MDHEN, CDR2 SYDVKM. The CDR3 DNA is TGTGCCAGCAGTCTCGCTTGGGTGGATGAGCAGTTCTTC. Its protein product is CASSLAWVDEQFF.

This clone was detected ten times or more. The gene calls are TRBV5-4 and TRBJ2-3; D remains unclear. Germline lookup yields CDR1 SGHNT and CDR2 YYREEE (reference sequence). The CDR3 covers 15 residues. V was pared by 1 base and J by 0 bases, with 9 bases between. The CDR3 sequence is CASSLKTYSTDTQYF. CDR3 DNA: TGTGCCAGCAGCTTGAAGACATATAGCACAGATACGCAGTATTTT.

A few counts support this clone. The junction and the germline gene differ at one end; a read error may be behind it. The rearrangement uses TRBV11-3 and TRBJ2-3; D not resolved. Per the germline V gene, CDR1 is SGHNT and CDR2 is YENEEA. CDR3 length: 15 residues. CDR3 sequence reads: CASSAWALRTYTQYF. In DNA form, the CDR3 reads TGTGCCAGCAGCGCCTGGGCCTTGCGCACATATACGCAGTATTTT.